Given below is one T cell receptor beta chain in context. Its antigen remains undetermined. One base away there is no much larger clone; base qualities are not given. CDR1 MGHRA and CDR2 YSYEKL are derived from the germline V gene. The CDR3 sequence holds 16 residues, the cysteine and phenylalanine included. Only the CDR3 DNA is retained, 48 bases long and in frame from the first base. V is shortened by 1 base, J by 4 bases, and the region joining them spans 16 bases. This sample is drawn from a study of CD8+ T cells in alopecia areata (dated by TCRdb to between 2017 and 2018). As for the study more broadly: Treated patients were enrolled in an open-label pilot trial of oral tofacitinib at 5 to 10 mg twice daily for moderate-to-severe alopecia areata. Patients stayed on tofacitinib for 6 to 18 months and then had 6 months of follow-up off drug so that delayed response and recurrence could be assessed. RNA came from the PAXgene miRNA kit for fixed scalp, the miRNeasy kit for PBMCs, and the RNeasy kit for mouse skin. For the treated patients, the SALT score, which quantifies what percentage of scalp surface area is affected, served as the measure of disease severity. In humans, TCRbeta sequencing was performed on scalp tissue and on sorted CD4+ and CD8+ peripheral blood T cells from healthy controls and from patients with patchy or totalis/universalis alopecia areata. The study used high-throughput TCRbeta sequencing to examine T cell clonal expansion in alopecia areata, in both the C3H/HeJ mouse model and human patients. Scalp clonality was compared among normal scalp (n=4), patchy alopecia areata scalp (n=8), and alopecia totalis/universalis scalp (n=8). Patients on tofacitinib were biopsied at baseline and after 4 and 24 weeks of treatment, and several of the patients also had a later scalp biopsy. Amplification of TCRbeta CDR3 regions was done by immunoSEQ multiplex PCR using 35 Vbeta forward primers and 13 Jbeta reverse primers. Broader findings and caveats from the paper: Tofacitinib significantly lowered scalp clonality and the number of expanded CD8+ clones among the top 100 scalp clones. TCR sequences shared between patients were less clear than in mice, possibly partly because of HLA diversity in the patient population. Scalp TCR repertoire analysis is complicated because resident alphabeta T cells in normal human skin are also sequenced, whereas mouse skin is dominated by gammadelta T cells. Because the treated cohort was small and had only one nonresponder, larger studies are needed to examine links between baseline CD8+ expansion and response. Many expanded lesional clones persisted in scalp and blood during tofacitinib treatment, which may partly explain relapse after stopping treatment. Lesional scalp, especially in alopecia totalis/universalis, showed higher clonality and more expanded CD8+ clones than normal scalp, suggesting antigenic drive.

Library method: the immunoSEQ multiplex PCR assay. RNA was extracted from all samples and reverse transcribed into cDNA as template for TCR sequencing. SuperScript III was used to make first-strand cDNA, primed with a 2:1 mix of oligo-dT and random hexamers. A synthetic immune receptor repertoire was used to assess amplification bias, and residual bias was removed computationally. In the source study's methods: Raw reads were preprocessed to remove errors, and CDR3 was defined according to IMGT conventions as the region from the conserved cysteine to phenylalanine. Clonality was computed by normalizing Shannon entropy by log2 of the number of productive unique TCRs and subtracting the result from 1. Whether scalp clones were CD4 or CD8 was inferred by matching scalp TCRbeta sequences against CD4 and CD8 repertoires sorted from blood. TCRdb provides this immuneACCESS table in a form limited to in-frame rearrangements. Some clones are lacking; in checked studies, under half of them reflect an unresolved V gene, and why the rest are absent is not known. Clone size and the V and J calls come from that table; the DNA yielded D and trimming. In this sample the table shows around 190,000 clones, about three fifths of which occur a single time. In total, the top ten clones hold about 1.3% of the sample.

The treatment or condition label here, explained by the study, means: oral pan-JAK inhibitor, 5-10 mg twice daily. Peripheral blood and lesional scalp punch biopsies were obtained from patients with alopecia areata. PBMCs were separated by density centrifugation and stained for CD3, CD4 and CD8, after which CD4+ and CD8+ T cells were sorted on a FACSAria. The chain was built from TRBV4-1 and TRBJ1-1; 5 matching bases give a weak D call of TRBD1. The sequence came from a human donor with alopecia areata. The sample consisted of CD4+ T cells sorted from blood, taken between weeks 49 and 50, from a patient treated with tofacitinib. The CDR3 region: CASSQVQALGGTEAFF. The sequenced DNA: TGCGCCAGCAGCCAAGTACAGGCCCTAGGAGGCACTGAAGCTTTCTTT.